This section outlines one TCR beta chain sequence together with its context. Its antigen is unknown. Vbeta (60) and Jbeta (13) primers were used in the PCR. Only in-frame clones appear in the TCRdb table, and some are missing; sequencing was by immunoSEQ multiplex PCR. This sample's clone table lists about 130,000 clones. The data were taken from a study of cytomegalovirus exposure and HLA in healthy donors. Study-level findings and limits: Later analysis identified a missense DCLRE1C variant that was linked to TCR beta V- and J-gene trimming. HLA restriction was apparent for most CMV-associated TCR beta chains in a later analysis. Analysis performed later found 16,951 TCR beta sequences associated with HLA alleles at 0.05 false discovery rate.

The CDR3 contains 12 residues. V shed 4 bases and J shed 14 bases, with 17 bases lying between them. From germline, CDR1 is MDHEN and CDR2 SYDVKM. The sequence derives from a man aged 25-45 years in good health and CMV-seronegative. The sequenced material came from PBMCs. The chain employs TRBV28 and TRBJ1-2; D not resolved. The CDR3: CASSSNGLGGTF. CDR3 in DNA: TGTGCCAGCAGTTCGAACGGCCTGGGCGGGACCTTC.